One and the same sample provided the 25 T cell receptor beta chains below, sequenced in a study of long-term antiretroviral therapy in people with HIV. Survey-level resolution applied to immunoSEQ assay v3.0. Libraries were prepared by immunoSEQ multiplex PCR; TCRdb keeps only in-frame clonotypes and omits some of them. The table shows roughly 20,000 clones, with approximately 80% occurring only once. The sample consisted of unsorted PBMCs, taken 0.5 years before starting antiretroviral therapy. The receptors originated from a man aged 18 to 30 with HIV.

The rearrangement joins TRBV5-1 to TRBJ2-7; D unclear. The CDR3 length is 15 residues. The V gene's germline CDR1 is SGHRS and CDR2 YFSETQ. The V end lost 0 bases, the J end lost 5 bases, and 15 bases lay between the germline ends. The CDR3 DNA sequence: TGCGCCAGCAGCTTGGCCCAAGGCAATCTCCACGAGCAGTACTTC. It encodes CASSLAQGNLHEQYF. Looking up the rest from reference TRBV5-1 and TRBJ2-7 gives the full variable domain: KAGVTQTPRYLIKTRGQQVTLSCSPISGHRSVSWYQQTPGQGLQFLFEYFSETQRNKGNFPGRFSGRQFSNSRSEMNVSTLELGDSALYLCASSLAQGNLHEQYFGPGTRLTVT.

CDR3 loop: CASSNLPDRANEKLFF. CDR3 nucleotide sequence: TGTGCCAGCAGTAACCTCCCTGACAGGGCTAATGAAAAACTGTTTTTT. The chain couples TRBV7-2 to TRBJ1-4; 7 bases line up with TRBD1. Germline V gene data show CDR1 as SGHTA and CDR2 as FQGNSA. Losses at the gene ends were 6 bases for V and 3 bases for J; bases not matched to a gene: 10. The CDR3 loop spans 16 amino acids.

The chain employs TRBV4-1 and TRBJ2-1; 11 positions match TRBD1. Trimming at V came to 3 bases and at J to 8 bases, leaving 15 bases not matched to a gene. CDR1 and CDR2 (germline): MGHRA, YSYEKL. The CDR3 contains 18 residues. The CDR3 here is CASSHPRTGGARSDEQFF. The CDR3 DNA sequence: TGCGCCAGCAGCCATCCTCGGACAGGGGGCGCCCGGAGCGATGAGCAGTTCTTC.

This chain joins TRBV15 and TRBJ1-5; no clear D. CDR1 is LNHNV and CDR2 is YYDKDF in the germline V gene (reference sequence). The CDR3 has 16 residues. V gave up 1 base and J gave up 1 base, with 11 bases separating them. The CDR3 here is CATSRAHWESNQPQHF. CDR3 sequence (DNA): TGTGCCACCAGCAGAGCGCACTGGGAGAGCAATCAGCCCCAGCATTTT.

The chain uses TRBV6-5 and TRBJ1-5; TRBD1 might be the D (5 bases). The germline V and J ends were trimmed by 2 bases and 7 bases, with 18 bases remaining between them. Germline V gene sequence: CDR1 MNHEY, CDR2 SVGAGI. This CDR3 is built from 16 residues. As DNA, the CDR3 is TGTGCCAGCAGTTACAAGGCGCACAGATGGGGCCAGCCCCAGCATTTT. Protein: CASSYKAHRWGQPQHF.

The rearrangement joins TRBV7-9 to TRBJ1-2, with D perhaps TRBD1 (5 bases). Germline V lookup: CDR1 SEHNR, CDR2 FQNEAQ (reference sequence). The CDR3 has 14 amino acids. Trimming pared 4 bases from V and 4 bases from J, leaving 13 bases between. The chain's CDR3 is CASSSPGLGYGYTF. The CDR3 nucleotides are TGTGCCAGCAGCTCACCGGGACTGGGCTATGGCTACACCTTC.

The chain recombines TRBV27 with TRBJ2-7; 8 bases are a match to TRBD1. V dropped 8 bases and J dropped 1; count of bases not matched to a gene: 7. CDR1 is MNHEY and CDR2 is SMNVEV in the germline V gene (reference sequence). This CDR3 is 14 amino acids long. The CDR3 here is CASRGTGVSYEQYF. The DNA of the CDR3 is TGTGCCAGCCGTGGGACAGGAGTATCCTACGAGCAGTACTTC.

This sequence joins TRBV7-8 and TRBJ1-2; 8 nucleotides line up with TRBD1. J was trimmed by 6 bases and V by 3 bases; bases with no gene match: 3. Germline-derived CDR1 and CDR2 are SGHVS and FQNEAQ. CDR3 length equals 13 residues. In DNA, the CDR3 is TGTGCCAGCAGCTTGGCAGGGGGCGATGGCTACACCTTC. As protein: CASSLAGGDGYTF.

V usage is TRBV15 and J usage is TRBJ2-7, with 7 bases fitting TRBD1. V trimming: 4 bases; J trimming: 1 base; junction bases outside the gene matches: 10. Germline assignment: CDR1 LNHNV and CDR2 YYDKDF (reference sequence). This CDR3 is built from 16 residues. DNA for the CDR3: TGTGCCACCAGCATATTACCGGGACAGACATCCTACGAGCAGTACTTC. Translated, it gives CATSILPGQTSYEQYF.

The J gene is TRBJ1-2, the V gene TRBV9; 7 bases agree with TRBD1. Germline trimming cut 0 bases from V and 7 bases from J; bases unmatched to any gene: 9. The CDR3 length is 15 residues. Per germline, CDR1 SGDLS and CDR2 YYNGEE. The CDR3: CASSVARTGKGGYTF. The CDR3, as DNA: TGTGCCAGCAGCGTAGCCCGGACAGGAAAAGGTGGCTACACCTTC.

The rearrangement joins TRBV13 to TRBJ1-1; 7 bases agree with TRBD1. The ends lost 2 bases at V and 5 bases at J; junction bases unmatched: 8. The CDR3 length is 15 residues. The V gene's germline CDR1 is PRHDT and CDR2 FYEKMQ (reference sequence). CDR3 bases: TGTGCCAGCAGCTTACAGGGGGAAGTATGGACTGAAGCTTTCTTT. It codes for CASSLQGEVWTEAFF.

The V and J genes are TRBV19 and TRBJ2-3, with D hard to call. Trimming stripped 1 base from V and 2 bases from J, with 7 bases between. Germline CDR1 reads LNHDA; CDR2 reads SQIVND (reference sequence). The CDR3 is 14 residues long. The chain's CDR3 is CASSIAGNTDTQYF. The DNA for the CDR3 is TGTGCCAGTAGTATAGCAGGTAACACAGATACGCAGTATTTT.

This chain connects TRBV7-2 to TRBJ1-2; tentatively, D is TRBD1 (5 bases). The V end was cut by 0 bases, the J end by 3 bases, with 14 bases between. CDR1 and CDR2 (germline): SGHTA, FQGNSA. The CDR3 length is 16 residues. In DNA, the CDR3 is TGTGCCAGCAGCTTAGCGGCAGGGTTGGAGCACTATGGCTACACCTTC. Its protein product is CASSLAAGLEHYGYTF.

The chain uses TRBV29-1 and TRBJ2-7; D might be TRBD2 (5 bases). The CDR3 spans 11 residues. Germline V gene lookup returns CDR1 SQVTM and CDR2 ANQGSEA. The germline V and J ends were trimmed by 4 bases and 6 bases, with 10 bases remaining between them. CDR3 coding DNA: TGCAGCGTTGGGGCGGGTTCCGAGCAGTACTTC. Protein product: CSVGAGSEQYF.

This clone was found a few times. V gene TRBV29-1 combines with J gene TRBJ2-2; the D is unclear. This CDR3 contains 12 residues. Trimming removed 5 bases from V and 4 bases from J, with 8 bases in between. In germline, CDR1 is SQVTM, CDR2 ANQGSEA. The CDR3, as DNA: TGCAGCGTTTACACGGCCACCGGGGAGCTGTTTTTT. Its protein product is CSVYTATGELFF.

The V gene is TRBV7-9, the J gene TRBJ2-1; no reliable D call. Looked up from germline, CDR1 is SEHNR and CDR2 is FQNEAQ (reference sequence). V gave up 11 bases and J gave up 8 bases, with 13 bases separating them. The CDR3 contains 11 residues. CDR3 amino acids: CAVGFADEQFF. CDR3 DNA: TGTGCCGTCGGCTTCGCGGATGAGCAGTTCTTC.

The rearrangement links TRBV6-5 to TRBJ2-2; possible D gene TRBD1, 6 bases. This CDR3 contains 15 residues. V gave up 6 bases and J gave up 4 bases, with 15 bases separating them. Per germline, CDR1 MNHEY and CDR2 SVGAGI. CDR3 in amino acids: CASSPGQLLTGELFF. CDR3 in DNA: TGTGCCAGCAGCCCCGGACAGCTTCTCACCGGGGAGCTGTTTTTT.

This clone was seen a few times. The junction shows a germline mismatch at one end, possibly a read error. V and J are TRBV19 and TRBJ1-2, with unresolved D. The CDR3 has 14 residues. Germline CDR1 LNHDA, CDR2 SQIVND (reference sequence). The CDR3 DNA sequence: TGTGCCAGTAGCATAGGCGCAGCTAACTATGGCTACACCTTC. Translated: CASSIGAANYGYTF.

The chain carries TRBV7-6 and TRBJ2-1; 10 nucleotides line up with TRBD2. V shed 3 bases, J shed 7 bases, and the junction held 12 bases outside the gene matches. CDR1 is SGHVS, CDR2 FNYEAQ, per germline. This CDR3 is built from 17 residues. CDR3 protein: CASSFGIAGGSRNEQFF. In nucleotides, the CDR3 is TGTGCCAGCAGCTTCGGTATAGCGGGAGGTAGCCGTAATGAGCAGTTCTTC.

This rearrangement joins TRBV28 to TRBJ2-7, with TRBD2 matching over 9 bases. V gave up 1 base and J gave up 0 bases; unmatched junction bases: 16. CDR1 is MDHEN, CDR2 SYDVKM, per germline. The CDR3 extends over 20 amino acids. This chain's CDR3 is CASSLSGFLAGTQSSYEQYF. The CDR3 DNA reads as TGTGCCAGCAGTTTATCAGGTTTTCTAGCGGGGACTCAAAGCTCCTACGAGCAGTACTTC. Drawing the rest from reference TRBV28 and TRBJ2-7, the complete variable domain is DVKVTQSSRYLVKRTGEKVFLECVQDMDHENMFWYRQDPGLGLRLIYFSYDVKMKEKGDIPEGYSVSREKKERFSLILESASTNQTSMYLCASSLSGFLAGTQSSYEQYFGPGTRLTVT.

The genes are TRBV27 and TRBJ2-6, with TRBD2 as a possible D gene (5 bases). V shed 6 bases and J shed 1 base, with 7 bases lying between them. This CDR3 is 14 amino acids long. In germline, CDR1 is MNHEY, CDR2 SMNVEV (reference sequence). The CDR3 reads CASSRGSGANVLTF. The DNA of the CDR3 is TGTGCCAGCAGCCGAGGGTCTGGGGCCAACGTCCTGACTTTC.

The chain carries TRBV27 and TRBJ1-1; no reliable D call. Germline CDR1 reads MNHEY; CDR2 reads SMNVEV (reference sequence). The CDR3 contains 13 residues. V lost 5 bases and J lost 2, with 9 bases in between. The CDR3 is CASSTVANTEAFF. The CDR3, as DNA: TGTGCCAGCAGTACAGTCGCTAACACTGAAGCTTTCTTT.

The CDR3 DNA reads as TGTGCCAGCAGTTTAGAAATCACCTCCCACCGCTACGAGCAGTACTTC. As protein: CASSLEITSHRYEQYF. The V call is TRBV27, the J call TRBJ2-7; D ambiguous. Germline assignment: CDR1 MNHEY and CDR2 SMNVEV (reference sequence). V shed 2 bases and J shed 3 bases, with 17 bases lying between them. This CDR3 has 16 amino acids.

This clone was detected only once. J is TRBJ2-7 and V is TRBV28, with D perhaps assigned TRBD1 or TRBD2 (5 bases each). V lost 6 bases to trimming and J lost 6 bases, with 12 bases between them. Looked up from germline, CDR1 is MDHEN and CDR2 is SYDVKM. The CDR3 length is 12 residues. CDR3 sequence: CASSPKGPEQYF. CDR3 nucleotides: TGTGCCAGCAGCCCTAAGGGACCCGAGCAGTACTTC.

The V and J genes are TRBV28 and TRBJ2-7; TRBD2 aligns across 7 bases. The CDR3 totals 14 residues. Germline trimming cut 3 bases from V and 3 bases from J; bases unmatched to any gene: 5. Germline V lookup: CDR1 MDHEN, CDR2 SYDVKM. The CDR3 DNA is TGTGCCAGCAGTTTCCGGGGGGAATACTACGAGCAGTACTTC. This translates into CASSFRGEYYEQYF.